This T cell receptor (beta chain) derives from a study of T cell responses to AZD1222 COVID-19 vaccine. The data were produced by immunoSEQ multiplex PCR, yet TCRdb's version contains in-frame clones alone and is incomplete. The repertoire has some 130,000 clones, 90% of them found once; the top ten carry around 1.6%. To note about this clone: The antigen is undetermined.

Study-wide findings and caveats: Seropositive AZD1222 recipients at baseline numbered only 6 or 7.

Germline values: CDR1 SNHLY, CDR2 FYNNEI. This CDR3 comprises 14 residues. Trimming cost V 6 bases and J 7 bases, with 16 bases left between them. The starting material was peripheral blood, obtained on day 0 of AZD1222 vaccination. The receptor's source is an adult in good health. The V gene is TRBV2, the J gene TRBJ1-5; D may be TRBD1 (6 bases). The CDR3 coding sequence is TGTGCCAGCAGCCCGGACAGACTGCGGCAGCCCCAGCATTTT. It specifies CASSPDRLRQPQHF.